This T cell receptor beta chain came from a study of CD8+ T cells in alopecia areata. Study-wide context: Affected scalp percentage set treated patients' severity scores. The study, taken as a whole, reports: A single nonresponder leaves the baseline CD8+ expansion link to response uncertain.

This clone has only one observation. Antigen unknown. CDR1 SNHLY and CDR2 FYNNEI come from the germline V gene. There are 17 residues in the CDR3. The junction had 9 bases not matched to a gene; V was cut back by 2 bases and J by 1 base. cDNA reverse transcribed from extracted RNA served as the sequencing template. The method was immunoSEQ multiplex PCR; TCRdb's version includes in-frame clones alone and lacks a portion of them. The sample yields about 220,000 clones, 50% to 70% seen once. Treatment defined: oral pan-JAK inhibitor, 5-10 mg twice daily. The chain carries TRBV2 and TRBJ2-5, with 8 bases matching TRBD2. This TCR came from a human donor with alopecia areata. The source was CD4+ T cells sorted from blood, collected at week 4, from a patient treated with tofacitinib. CDR3 region: CASSEPRTLAGQETQYF. DNA of the CDR3: TGTGCCAGCAGTGAACCTAGAACTCTAGCGGGCCAAGAGACCCAGTACTTC.